The T cell receptor (beta chain) under discussion was sequenced for a study of T cells in Graves' hyperthyroidism and ophthalmopathy. PBMCs were sourced from less than 13 ml fresh peripheral blood. Only a few counts were recorded for this clonotype. Germline CDR1 and CDR2: SGDLS and YYNGEE. J gave up 1 base and V 3 bases, and 7 bases lay outside the gene matches. CDR3 length: 15 residues. Using RNA transcripts as the source, TCR beta CDR3 regions were amplified. A first-round RT-PCR of the TCR CDR3 used the HTBI primer set. TCRdb called the multiplex PCR reads again in MiXCR, with one record for every CDR3 protein. The profile covers hundreds of thousands of distinct CDR3 sequences, with roughly 14% appearing a single time and approximately 13% taken by the ten largest.

This TCR derives from a man between 18 and 35 years old with Graves' ophthalmopathy. What was sequenced was blood. The genes are TRBV9 and TRBJ2-7; 7 bases match TRBD1. Written as DNA, the CDR3 is TGTGCCAGCAGCGCGACCGGGACAGCATCCTACGAGCAGTACTTC. This codes for CASSATGTASYEQYF. The variable domain in full, with the rest retrieved from reference TRBV9 and TRBJ2-7, is DSGVTQTPKHLITATGQRVTLRCSPRSGDLSVYWYQQSLDQGLQFLIQYYNGEERAKGNILERFSAQQFPDLHSELNLSSLELGDSALYFCASSATGTASYEQYFGPGTRLTVT.